Below are 11 T cell receptor beta chains sequenced from a single sample in a study of glioma-infiltrating T cells after dendritic cell vaccination. Produced via immunoSEQ multiplex PCR; TCRdb's table is partial and in-frame only. Of some 100,000 clones listed, over 65% are singletons. The sequencing here drew on blood, taken before dendritic cell vaccination. The receptors were sampled from a human donor with glioblastoma.

The chain links TRBV2 to TRBJ1-1, with a tentative D call TRBD1 (5 bases). The CDR3 is 14 residues long. CDR1 is SNHLY and CDR2 is FYNNEI in the germline V gene. V dropped 5 bases and J dropped 3 bases, with 13 bases sitting between them. The CDR3 DNA reads as TGTGCCAGCAGTCCGCAGGGCTTACACACTGAAGCTTTCTTT. Protein: CASSPQGLHTEAFF.

This clone has a single count. Relative to the germline gene, one junction end is altered; a read error may explain this. The genes are TRBV6-1 and TRBJ1-1; no reliable D call. This CDR3 is built from 11 residues. The germline CDR1 and CDR2 sequences are MNHNS and SASEGT. The CDR3 loop reads CASIEGAEAFF. DNA of the CDR3: TGTGCCAGCATTGAAGGCGCTGAAGCTTTCTTT.

The chain couples TRBV7-9 to TRBJ2-1, with 8 bases matching TRBD1. Losses at the gene ends were 5 bases for V and 7 bases for J; bases not matched to a gene: 13. Germline-derived CDR1 and CDR2 are SEHNR and FQNEAQ (reference sequence). The CDR3 runs to 16 residues. CDR3 bases: TGTGCCAGCAGCACTTCAGGGGGCGATCTCCGGAATGAGCAGTTCTTC. Amino acid sequence: CASSTSGGDLRNEQFF.

In nucleotides, the CDR3 is TGCAGCGTTCAATTCTGGACTAGCCAAGAGACCCAGTACTTC. Its translation is CSVQFWTSQETQYF. V is TRBV29-1 and J is TRBJ2-5; 7 positions agree with TRBD2. The CDR3 spans 14 residues. The trim removed 5 bases at V and 1 base at J, leaving 7 bases unmatched. Germline V CDR1 and CDR2: SQVTM, ANQGSEA.

The V and J genes are TRBV10-1 and TRBJ2-7; 9 nucleotides align to TRBD1. Germline lookup yields CDR1 WNHNN and CDR2 SYGVQD (reference sequence). This CDR3 contains 14 residues. V shed 4 bases and J 2 bases; nucleotides not matched to a gene: 3. CDR3 sequence reads: CASSGQGGTYEQYF. CDR3 nucleotide sequence: TGCGCCAGCAGTGGACAGGGGGGAACCTACGAGCAGTACTTC.

The gene calls are TRBV29-1 and TRBJ1-1; D is perhaps TRBD1 (5 bases). CDR3 size: 13 residues. V was pared by 6 bases and J by 1 base, with 12 bases between. Per the germline V gene, CDR1 is SQVTM and CDR2 is ANQGSEA. CDR3 amino acids: CSVAGGSNTEAFF. The DNA for the CDR3 is TGCAGCGTAGCGGGGGGATCGAACACTGAAGCTTTCTTT.

The chain recombines TRBV30 with TRBJ2-3, with 8 bases that match TRBD2. Germline V gene lookup returns CDR1 GTSNPN and CDR2 SVGIG (reference sequence). Losses at the gene ends were 4 bases for V and 6 bases for J; bases not matched to a gene: 0. CDR3 size: 11 residues. This chain's CDR3 is CAWTGGDTQYF. DNA of the CDR3: TGTGCCTGGACGGGAGGGGATACGCAGTATTTT.

The chain couples TRBV9 to TRBJ2-3, with TRBD2 matching 7 bases. Germline trimming cut 5 bases from V and 0 bases from J; bases unmatched to any gene: 9. From germline, CDR1 is SGDLS and CDR2 YYNGEE. The CDR3 consists of 16 residues. Here the CDR3 reads CASSFLREASTDTQYF. The CDR3 DNA follows: TGTGCCAGCAGTTTTCTCCGGGAGGCTAGCACAGATACGCAGTATTTT.

The chain combines TRBV6-5 with TRBJ2-1; 9 bases are shared with TRBD2. V trimming: 0 bases; J trimming: 7 bases; junction bases outside the gene matches: 7. CDR1 and CDR2 from the germline V gene are MNHEY and SVGAGI. This CDR3 has 16 residues. The CDR3 sequence: CASSYSIAGGQNEQFF. The CDR3 DNA is TGTGCCAGCAGTTACTCGATTGCGGGGGGGCAAAATGAGCAGTTCTTC.

The chain joins TRBV5-4 to TRBJ2-2; possible D gene TRBD1, 5 bases. Germline V gives CDR1 SGHNT, CDR2 YYREEE (reference sequence). The CDR3 sequence is 16 residues long. V lost 0 bases to trimming and J lost 0 bases, with 9 bases between them. CDR3 loop: CASSLGQFANTGELFF. Written as DNA, the CDR3 is TGTGCCAGCAGCTTGGGACAGTTCGCGAACACCGGGGAGCTGTTTTTT.

This chain links TRBV11-3 with TRBJ2-2; D remains ambiguous. The CDR3 is 14 amino acids. Germline V gene lookup returns CDR1 SGHNT and CDR2 YENEEA. The V and J ends lost 11 bases and 2 bases respectively, with 15 bases between them. The CDR3: CASQEVRNTGELFF. The CDR3 DNA reads TGTGCCTCCCAAGAGGTCAGAAACACCGGGGAGCTGTTTTTT.